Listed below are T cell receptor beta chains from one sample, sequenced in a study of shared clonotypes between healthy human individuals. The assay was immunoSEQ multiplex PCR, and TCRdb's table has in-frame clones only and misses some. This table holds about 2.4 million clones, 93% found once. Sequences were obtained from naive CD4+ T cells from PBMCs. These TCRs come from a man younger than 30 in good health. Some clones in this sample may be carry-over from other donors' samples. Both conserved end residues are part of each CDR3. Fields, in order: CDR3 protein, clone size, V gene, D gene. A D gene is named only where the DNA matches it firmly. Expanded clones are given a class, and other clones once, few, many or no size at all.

CDR3aa: CASSPGDGPANTIYF
abundance: -
v_gene: TRBV28
d_gene: -

CDR3aa: CASMGDQRLFF
abundance: -
v_gene: TRBV19
d_gene: -

CDR3aa: CASSLMDRGQGGYTF
abundance: -
v_gene: TRBV14
d_gene: TRBD1

CDR3aa: CASSIEPGQGAPQHF
abundance: -
v_gene: TRBV19
d_gene: TRBD1

CDR3aa: CASSAQLAGVAGELFF
abundance: once
v_gene: TRBV9
d_gene: TRBD2

CDR3aa: CASTLSYTEAFF
abundance: -
v_gene: TRBV7-9
d_gene: -

CDR3aa: CASSLGANKYYGYTF
abundance: -
v_gene: TRBV13
d_gene: -

CDR3aa: CASRRDRGHFNYGYTF
abundance: -
v_gene: TRBV5-4
d_gene: -

CDR3aa: CASSILGNGYTF
abundance: -
v_gene: TRBV19
d_gene: -

CDR3aa: CASSLTASLAKPQHF
abundance: -
v_gene: TRBV28
d_gene: -

CDR3aa: CASSSDNYGTGELFF
abundance: -
v_gene: TRBV28
d_gene: -

CDR3aa: CASSPWTGQTEAFF
abundance: -
v_gene: TRBV9
d_gene: TRBD1